The clone carrying this TCR beta chain came up many times. Its specificity is unknown. Combining iRepertoire HTBI primers with Arm-PCR of CDR3 regions, the authors built TCR beta libraries. MiXCR, applied by TCRdb to the multiplex PCR reads, yields one record per CDR3 protein. The table has 450,000 to 700,000 distinct CDR3 sequences, approximately 15% seen once. V dropped 6 bases and J dropped 4; count of bases not matched to a gene: 3. Germline V gene data show CDR1 as SGHAT and CDR2 as FQNNGV. The CDR3 length is 12 residues. These data are taken from a study of regulatory T cells in long-lasting Graves disease. The study's findings and limits: Among persistent patients, a larger number of public clonotypes were shared (2,741) than among newly diagnosed patients (966).

The time point here: newly diagnosed GD, antithyroid drugs for less than 3 months. The TCR library was prepared using RNA isolated from PBMCs. The same specimen was also included in a second study, on T cells in Graves' hyperthyroidism and ophthalmopathy. That publication notes: Graves' hyperthyroidism without ophthalmopathy progression within 18 months was termed stable. The blood repertoire included most of the expanded thyroid clonotypes above 0.001.

The receptor was isolated from a man aged 30-40 years with Graves disease. The gene calls are TRBV11-2 and TRBJ2-7, with TRBD2 matching over 7 bases. The input for sequencing was peripheral blood mononuclear cells (PBMCs), taken at new diagnosis, from a patient treated with antithyroid drugs. CDR3 coding DNA: TGTGCCAGCAGTTCGGGAGGATACGAGCAGTACTTC. Amino acids: CASSSGGYEQYF.